This T cell receptor (beta chain) stems from a study of technical replicates of blood from several donors. The method was immunoSEQ multiplex PCR; TCRdb's version includes in-frame clones alone and lacks a portion of them. The table lists roughly 70,000 clones, just under 95% of them singletons, with 0.3% to 0.5% in the top ten. CDR3 length equals 13 residues. Germline CDR1 SGHNT, CDR2 YYREEE (reference sequence). V was clipped by 6 bases and J by 2 bases; unmatched bases: 3. The chain joins TRBV5-4 to TRBJ1-2; TRBD1 matches 8 bases. Sample: T cells isolated from PBMCs. The TCR sequence derives from a human donor in good health. CDR3 sequence reads: CASIRQGNYGYTF. CDR3 DNA: TGTGCCAGCATTAGACAGGGGAACTATGGCTACACCTTC.